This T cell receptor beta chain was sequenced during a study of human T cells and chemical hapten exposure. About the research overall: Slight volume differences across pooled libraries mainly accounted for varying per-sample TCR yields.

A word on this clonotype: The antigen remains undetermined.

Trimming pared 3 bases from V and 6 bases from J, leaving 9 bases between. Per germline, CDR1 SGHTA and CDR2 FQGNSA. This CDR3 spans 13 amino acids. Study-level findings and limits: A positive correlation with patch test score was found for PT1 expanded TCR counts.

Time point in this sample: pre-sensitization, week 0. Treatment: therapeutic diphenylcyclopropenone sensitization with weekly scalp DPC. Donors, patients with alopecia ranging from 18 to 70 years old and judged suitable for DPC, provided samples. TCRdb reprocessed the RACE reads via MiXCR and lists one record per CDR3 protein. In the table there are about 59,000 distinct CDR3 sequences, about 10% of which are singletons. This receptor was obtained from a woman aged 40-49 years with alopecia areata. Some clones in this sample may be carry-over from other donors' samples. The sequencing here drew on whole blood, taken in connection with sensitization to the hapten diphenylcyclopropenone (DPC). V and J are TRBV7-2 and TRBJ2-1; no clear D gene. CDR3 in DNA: TGTGCCAGCAGCTTTTCAGAACCCAATGAGCAGTTCTTC. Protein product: CASSFSEPNEQFF.